The 3 T cell receptor beta chains listed next were all sequenced from one sample in a study of control samples from healthy donors and cancer patients. TCRdb's table, derived via immunoSEQ multiplex PCR, lists solely in-frame clones and lacks some. The sample gives approximately 120,000 clones, more than 70% of which show up once; around 3% is in the top ten. The sequenced material came from blood. These receptor sequences come from a man aged 55 to 70 in good health.

This rearrangement joins TRBV18 to TRBJ1-1; 10 bases line up with TRBD1. V dropped 5 bases and J dropped 6; count of bases not matched to a gene: 6. The germline V gene has CDR1 KGHSH and CDR2 LQKENI. The CDR3 runs to 14 residues. The CDR3 DNA follows: TGTGCCAGCTCAGCCGGGACAGGGGTCTCTGAAGCTTTCTTT. Its protein product is CASSAGTGVSEAFF.

The chain links TRBV2 to TRBJ2-3; D is perhaps TRBD2 (6 bases). V shed 3 bases and J shed 2 bases, with 21 bases lying between them. The CDR3 is 18 residues long. CDR1 and CDR2 (germline): SNHLY, FYNNEI. In DNA, the CDR3 is TGTGCCAGCAGTGACCGGGACTCCACTATAATTTTCACAGATACGCAGTATTTT. Its protein is CASSDRDSTIIFTDTQYF.

This sequence joins TRBV30 and TRBJ2-7; TRBD2 agrees at 7 bases. This CDR3 contains 14 residues. Losses at the gene ends were 2 bases for V and 2 bases for J; bases not matched to a gene: 6. CDR1 is GTSNPN, CDR2 SVGIG, per germline (reference sequence). The CDR3 region is CAWSLVGGTYEQYF. Here the CDR3 DNA reads TGTGCCTGGAGTCTGGTGGGAGGGACCTACGAGCAGTACTTC.